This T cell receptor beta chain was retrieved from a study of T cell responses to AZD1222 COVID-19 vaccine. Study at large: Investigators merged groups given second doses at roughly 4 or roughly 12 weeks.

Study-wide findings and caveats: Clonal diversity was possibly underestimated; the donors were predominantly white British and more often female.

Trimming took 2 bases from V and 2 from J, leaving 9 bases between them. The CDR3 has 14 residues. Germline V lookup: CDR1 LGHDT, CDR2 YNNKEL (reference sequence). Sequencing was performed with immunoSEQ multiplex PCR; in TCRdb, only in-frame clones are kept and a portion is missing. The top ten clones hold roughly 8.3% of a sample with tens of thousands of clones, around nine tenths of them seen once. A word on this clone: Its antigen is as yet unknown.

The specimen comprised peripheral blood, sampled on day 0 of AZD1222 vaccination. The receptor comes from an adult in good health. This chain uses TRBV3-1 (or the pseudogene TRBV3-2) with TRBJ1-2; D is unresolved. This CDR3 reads CASSQRAQNYGYTF. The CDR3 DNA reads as TGTGCCAGCAGCCAACGGGCACAGAACTATGGCTACACCTTC.